A single sample is the source of the 10 T cell receptor beta chains below, sequenced in a study of shared T cell receptors in the human thymus. Sequenced by immunoSEQ multiplex PCR; TCRdb stores in-frame clones only, minus some. Of roughly 710,000 clones in the sample, roughly 88% are singletons; the top ten hold more than 0.008%. These sequences were also reported in another study, on human thymus T cells.

The material sequenced was thymocytes. The receptors originated from a girl less than two years old with a congenital heart defect.

This clone was detected a few times. CDR3 sequence reads: CASSSRRTGAYEQYF. DNA for the CDR3: TGTGCCAGCAGCTCCCGTCGGACCGGGGCCTACGAGCAGTACTTC. The rearrangement uses TRBV7-9 and TRBJ2-7; D is perhaps TRBD2 (5 bases). Trimming removed 4 bases at V and 2 bases at J, with 15 bases between. This CDR3 contains 15 residues. Per germline, CDR1 SEHNR and CDR2 FQNEAQ (reference sequence).

V is TRBV15 and J is TRBJ1-6; D remains ambiguous. Trimming removed 1 base at V and 10 bases at J, with 11 bases between. The CDR3 spans 14 residues. The germline V gene has CDR1 LNHNV and CDR2 YYDKDF (reference sequence). CDR3: CATSRAYRKSPLHF. CDR3 in DNA: TGTGCCACCAGCAGAGCGTACAGAAAGTCACCCCTCCACTTT.

This chain connects TRBV5-6 to TRBJ2-5, with 8 nucleotides matching TRBD1. CDR3 length: 16 residues. Losses at the gene ends were 4 bases for V and 2 bases for J; bases not matched to a gene: 10. CDR1 is SGHDT, CDR2 YYEEEE, per germline. This chain's CDR3 is CASSNRQGRLQETQYF. In DNA, the CDR3 is TGTGCCAGCAGCAATAGACAGGGGCGCCTACAAGAGACCCAGTACTTC.

This clone was detected a few times. The V gene is TRBV19, the J gene TRBJ1-1; D is possibly TRBD1 (6 bases). In germline, CDR1 is LNHDA, CDR2 SQIVND (reference sequence). The CDR3 runs to 13 residues. Trimming removed 7 bases at V and 0 bases at J, with 9 bases between. The CDR3 region is CASTDRMNTEAFF. The CDR3 DNA follows: TGTGCCAGTACTGACAGGATGAACACTGAAGCTTTCTTT.

V gene TRBV6-1 combines with J gene TRBJ1-5, with TRBD1 identical over 7 bases. The CDR3 loop spans 14 amino acids. Germline V CDR1 and CDR2: MNHNS, SASEGT. V gave up 6 bases and J gave up 3 bases; unmatched junction bases: 5. This chain's CDR3 is CASRTGTLNQPQHF. The CDR3, as DNA: TGTGCCAGCAGGACAGGGACGCTCAATCAGCCCCAGCATTTT.

This clone was seen once. The rearrangement links TRBV9 to TRBJ2-7, with 8 bases matching TRBD2. The V gene's germline CDR1 is SGDLS and CDR2 YYNGEE. The CDR3 contains 13 residues. Trimming at V came to 10 bases and at J to 4 bases, leaving 10 bases not matched to a gene. The CDR3 is CAGGAGGVYEQYF. Here the CDR3 DNA reads TGTGCCGGAGGTGCGGGGGGCGTTTACGAGCAGTACTTC.

The rearrangement uses TRBV5-1 and TRBJ1-6; the D is unclear. Germline CDR1 and CDR2: SGHRS and YFSETQ. V was trimmed by 0 bases and J by 1 base, leaving 5 bases between them. This CDR3 has 15 residues. The CDR3 is CASSLGRSYNSPLHF. The CDR3 region has the DNA TGCGCCAGCAGCTTGGGCCGGTCCTATAATTCACCCCTCCACTTT. Filled out from reference TRBV5-1 and TRBJ1-6, the complete variable domain reads KAGVTQTPRYLIKTRGQQVTLSCSPISGHRSVSWYQQTPGQGLQFLFEYFSETQRNKGNFPGRFSGRQFSNSRSEMNVSTLELGDSALYLCASSLGRSYNSPLHFGNGTRLTVT.

The chain recombines TRBV7-2 with TRBJ1-2; weak D call: TRBD1 (5 bases). The CDR3 is made up of 15 amino acids. V gave up 5 bases and J gave up 4 bases, with 17 bases separating them. Germline loops: CDR1 SGHTA, CDR2 FQGNSA. This chain's CDR3 is CASSLGGKESYGYTF. Written as DNA, the CDR3 is TGTGCCAGCAGCCTGGGGGGAAAAGAGAGCTATGGCTACACCTTC.

In its sample, this clone was seen once. The rearrangement joins TRBV28 to TRBJ1-2; D not resolved. Germline values: CDR1 MDHEN, CDR2 SYDVKM. The CDR3 is made up of 14 amino acids. V lost 4 bases and J lost 8, with 17 bases in between. CDR3: CASSSPESPGGYTF. The CDR3 DNA reads as TGTGCCAGCAGTTCACCGGAGAGTCCCGGGGGCTACACCTTC.

The CDR3 loop reads CASSIQSSSTIRQPQHF. The CDR3 nucleotides are TGTGCCAGTAGTATTCAGTCGTCATCGACTATCCGTCAGCCCCAGCATTTT. The rearrangement joins TRBV19 to TRBJ1-5; D not certain. Germline V gene sequence: CDR1 LNHDA, CDR2 SQIVND (reference sequence). V was shortened by 3 bases and J by 6 bases, with 21 bases between the two germline ends. There are 17 residues in the CDR3. The full variable domain, rest sourced from reference TRBV19 and TRBJ1-5, is DGGITQSPKYLFRKEGQNVTLSCEQNLNHDAMYWYRQDPGQGLRLIYYSQIVNDFQKGDIAEGYSVSREKKESFPLTVTSAQKNPTAFYLCASSIQSSSTIRQPQHFGDGTRLSIL.